This T cell receptor (beta chain) came from a study of cytomegalovirus exposure and HLA in healthy donors. About the research overall: A prior study identified roughly 110 million unique TCR beta sequences from about 180 million T cells. Study-wide results and caveats: A later analysis found that most CMV-associated TCR beta chains appeared HLA-restricted. Generally TCR sequences proved uncommon, though certain public TCRs appeared in numerous donors.

PCR was performed using 60 Vbeta and 13 Jbeta primers. Sequencing was performed with immunoSEQ multiplex PCR; in TCRdb, only in-frame clones are kept and a portion is missing. The sample carries about 160,000 clones, roughly 80% recorded once. As to this clone: Antigen unknown. A junction boundary mismatches the germline segment, possibly from a read error.

Germline V lookup: CDR1 SNHLY, CDR2 FYNNEI. This CDR3 has 14 amino acids. The rearrangement uses TRBV2 and TRBJ2-4, with D possibly matching TRBD1 (5 bases). The sequenced sample was PBMCs. This clonotype originated in a male donor in good health and CMV-seropositive. Here the CDR3 DNA reads TGTGCCAGCAGTGGCTCTCAAGGGGTGAACAGTCAGTACTTC. Amino acids: CASSGSQGVNSQYF.